The 2 T cell receptor beta chains in this list originate from one sample, sequenced in a study of cytomegalovirus exposure and HLA in healthy donors. The PCR used 60 Vbeta and 13 Jbeta primers. Assay used: immunoSEQ multiplex PCR; TCRdb lists only in-frame clones, some missing. The sample lists some 150,000 clones; 60% to 80% were seen once. The sequencing sample was made of PBMCs. The receptor set was obtained from a woman aged 45-59 years in good health and CMV-seronegative.

This rearrangement joins TRBV18 to TRBJ2-3; weak D call: TRBD1 (5 bases). Trimming took off 2 bases at V and 1 base at J, with 7 bases between the two ends. CDR3 length: 14 amino acids. Germline V CDR1 and CDR2: KGHSH, LQKENI. In DNA form, the CDR3 reads TGTGCCAGCTCACCAACACAGGGCACAGATACGCAGTATTTT. This gives the protein CASSPTQGTDTQYF.

CDR3 DNA: TGTGCCTCCTACTATAGCGGTGAAAAACTGTTTTTT. Translation: CASYYSGEKLFF. The chain joins TRBV30 to TRBJ1-4; D is unresolved. The CDR3 loop spans 12 amino acids. V lost 7 bases, J lost 7 bases, and 13 bases lay in between. Germline V gene data show CDR1 as GTSNPN and CDR2 as SVGIG (reference sequence).